Listed here are 8 T cell receptor beta chains from one sample, sequenced in a study of blood T cell repertoires in COVID-19 (TCRdb year 2020). Library method: the immunoSEQ multiplex PCR assay. The table comes from immuneACCESS by way of TCRdb, which keeps in-frame sequences with V and J called. Part of the clones is missing from these tables; in studies checked, under half for an unresolved V gene and the rest for unknown reasons. The sample data list fewer than 200,000 clones, and around 79% of these were observed just once. The ten largest clonotypes hold roughly 19% of the sample. The material sequenced was PBMCs or T cells enriched from blood (not recorded which). Source of these receptors: a woman aged 65 to 85 in a cohort exposed to, infected with or recovered from COVID-19 (not recorded which).

The chain joins TRBV15 to TRBJ1-5, with 10 nucleotides matching TRBD1. This CDR3 comprises 17 residues. Germline V gives CDR1 LNHNV, CDR2 YYDKDF (reference sequence). The ends lost 0 bases at V and 3 bases at J; junction bases unmatched: 5. The CDR3 loop is CATSRDLGQGDNQPQHF. The CDR3 nucleotides are TGTGCCACCAGCAGAGATCTAGGACAGGGGGACAATCAGCCCCAGCATTTT.

The chain uses TRBV5-5 and TRBJ1-1, with D unclear. Trimming stripped 0 bases from V and 8 bases from J, with 11 bases between. The CDR3 has 13 amino acids. Germline CDR1 reads SGHKS; CDR2 reads YYEKEE (reference sequence). The CDR3 DNA reads TGTGCCAGCAGCTTGGTTGCTTGGGCAGAAGCTTTCTTT. It codes for CASSLVAWAEAFF.

The chain couples TRBV7-3 to TRBJ2-1, with TRBD2 matching over 7 bases. Germline assignment: CDR1 SGHTA and CDR2 FQGTGA. Trimming cost V 2 bases and J 1 base; bases outside gene matches: 5. The CDR3 has 16 residues. The CDR3 region is CASSLGGSGSYNEQFF. The CDR3 DNA reads TGTGCCAGCAGCTTAGGCGGGAGTGGATCCTACAATGAGCAGTTCTTC.

The chain joins TRBV10-1 to TRBJ2-5; 9 nucleotides agree with TRBD2. Per germline, CDR1 WNHNN and CDR2 SYGVQD (reference sequence). The CDR3 has 16 residues. V was clipped by 2 bases and J by 5 bases; unmatched bases: 9. The chain's CDR3 is CASSEGVAGVLETQYF. Here the CDR3 DNA reads TGCGCCAGCAGTGAGGGGGTAGCGGGAGTTCTTGAGACCCAGTACTTC.

This clone was seen once. The chain recombines TRBV3-1 (or the pseudogene TRBV3-2) with TRBJ2-7; 9 bases line up with TRBD1. V lost 1 base, J lost 3 bases, and 4 bases stayed unmatched. The V gene's germline CDR1 is LGHDT and CDR2 YNNKEL (reference sequence). The CDR3 is made up of 15 amino acids. The CDR3 region has the DNA TGTGCCAGCAGCCAAGCTCCGACAGGGGGCTACGAGCAGTACTTC. Protein sequence: CASSQAPTGGYEQYF.

The chain joins TRBV12-5 to TRBJ2-5; TRBD2 matches 8 bases. CDR3 length: 13 residues. The J segment lost 5 bases and the V segment lost 9 bases, leaving 8 bases of the junction unmatched. Germline-derived CDR1 and CDR2 are LGHNT and FRNRAP. The CDR3 reads CASHGLAGETQYF. The CDR3, as DNA: TGTGCTAGCCATGGACTAGCTGGGGAGACCCAGTACTTC.

This rearrangement joins TRBV27 to TRBJ2-7; tentative D call: TRBD2 (5 bases). Trimming stripped 2 bases from V and 2 bases from J, with 22 bases between. Germline lookup yields CDR1 MNHEY and CDR2 SMNVEV (reference sequence). The length of the CDR3 is 18 residues. In DNA, the CDR3 is TGTGCCAGCAGTTTACACCACCCCCGGCCGGAGGCCCCCTACGAGCAGTACTTC. It translates to CASSLHHPRPEAPYEQYF.

The chain employs TRBV28 and TRBJ2-7, with a possible D match to TRBD2 (6 bases). The V and J ends lost 5 bases and 0 bases respectively, with 14 bases between them. CDR1 and CDR2 from the germline V gene are MDHEN and SYDVKM. There are 15 residues in the CDR3. CDR3 DNA: TGTGCCAGCAGTCCCCTGGGACTCAGCTCCTACGAGCAGTACTTC. Translating gives CASSPLGLSSYEQYF.